This T cell receptor (beta chain) was captured in a study of blood T cell repertoires in COVID-19. As for the study in general: The origin of the acute and convalescent COVID-19 samples was the United States, Italy and Spain. T cells, B-cell-depleted T cells, or PBMCs supplied cDNA or gDNA.

Source study methods: By means of reference gene primer amplification, nucleated cell counts were estimated. Assay used: immunoSEQ multiplex PCR; TCRdb lists only in-frame clones, some missing. Clone size and V and J calls were adopted from that table, with D and trimming inferred from the DNA. The table records some 200,000 clones, about 85% of them present only once. From germline, CDR1 is SGHVS and CDR2 FQNEAQ. The V end was cut by 4 bases, the J end by 7 bases, with 10 bases between. This CDR3 spans 12 amino acids. The Seattle patients joined while their infection was active and were tracked longitudinally afterward. This clone was counted a single time.

The origin of this receptor is a woman between 70 and 85 years old with COVID-19, enrolled during active disease. The sample consisted of peripheral blood. This chain links TRBV7-8 with TRBJ1-1; the D gene is possibly TRBD1 (6 bases). CDR3 in amino acids: CASSSQGVEAFF. The DNA for the CDR3 is TGTGCCAGCAGCTCACAGGGAGTTGAAGCTTTCTTT.